One sample yielded the 28 T cell receptor beta chains listed below, sequenced in a study of blood T cell repertoires in COVID-19 (TCRdb year 2020). The library was made by the immunoSEQ multiplex PCR assay. TCRdb obtained this table from immuneACCESS and retained in-frame rearrangements with V and J assigned. These tables miss some clones; where compared with another copy, unresolved V genes account for less than half of the shortfall, and the remainder is unexplained. For this sample there are just under 20,000 clones; 85% to 95% appear just once. Clones ranked in the top ten supply approximately 4% of the sample. Sequencing was performed on peripheral blood. These receptors came from a woman aged 45-59 years with active COVID-19.

V and J are TRBV25-1 and TRBJ1-5; D might be TRBD1 (6 bases). Germline V gene lookup returns CDR1 MGHDK and CDR2 SYGVNS. The CDR3 length is 15 residues. Between the trimmed V and J ends, which lost 6 bases and 0 bases, there was a span of 12 bases. This chain's CDR3 is CASSPGQHSNQPQHF. In DNA, the CDR3 is TGTGCCAGCAGCCCCGGACAGCATAGCAATCAGCCCCAGCATTTT.

This chain links TRBV4-1 with TRBJ2-5; 9 nucleotides align to TRBD2. V lost 2 bases to trimming and J lost 2 bases; unmatched junction nucleotides: 3. This CDR3 is 15 amino acids long. CDR1 is MGHRA and CDR2 is YSYEKL in the germline V gene. This chain's CDR3 is CASSQMAGGQETQYF. The CDR3 DNA reads as TGCGCCAGCAGCCAAATGGCGGGAGGGCAAGAGACCCAGTACTTC.

The chain joins TRBV28 to TRBJ2-1, with 7 bases identical to TRBD2. V trimming: 2 bases; J trimming: 0 bases; junction bases outside the gene matches: 4. CDR3 length equals 16 residues. CDR1 and CDR2 from the germline V gene are MDHEN and SYDVKM. The CDR3 is CASSLGGSGSYNEQFF. The CDR3 bases are TGTGCCAGCAGTTTAGGCGGGAGTGGCTCCTACAATGAGCAGTTCTTC.

The chain joins TRBV4-2 to TRBJ2-2; possibly TRBD1 for D (6 bases). The CDR3 has 16 residues. Trimming removed 2 bases at V and 2 bases at J, with 12 bases between. Germline V gene lookup returns CDR1 LGHNA and CDR2 YNFKEQ. The CDR3 loop is CASSQNRDTNTGELFF. CDR3 nucleotides: TGTGCCAGCAGCCAAAACCGGGACACCAACACCGGGGAGCTGTTTTTT.

The count of this clone is one. This chain joins TRBV5-6 and TRBJ1-2; 11 bases line up with TRBD1. V was clipped by 2 bases and J by 2 bases; unmatched bases: 5. The CDR3 totals 16 residues. Germline lookup yields CDR1 SGHDT and CDR2 YYEEEE. This CDR3 is CASSFGQGALNYGYTF. The CDR3 coding sequence is TGTGCCAGCAGCTTCGGACAGGGGGCATTGAACTATGGCTACACCTTC.

V gene TRBV19 combines with J gene TRBJ1-4, with D maybe TRBD1 (5 bases). V lost 4 bases and J 8 bases, leaving 17 bases between the germline ends. CDR3 length: 15 residues. Per germline, CDR1 LNHDA and CDR2 SQIVND (reference sequence). The CDR3 loop reads CASSRGSLNEEKLFF. The CDR3 DNA is TGTGCCAGTAGTAGGGGCAGCCTAAACGAGGAAAAACTGTTTTTT.

V gene TRBV15 combines with J gene TRBJ2-1, with TRBD2 matching 8 bases. V lost 4 bases to trimming and J lost 8 bases; unmatched junction nucleotides: 10. Germline CDR1 LNHNV, CDR2 YYDKDF (reference sequence). The CDR3 has 15 amino acids. The CDR3 DNA is TGTGCCACCAGCATCTCCTCGGGAGGGCCCCATGAGCAGTTCTTC. Encoded protein: CATSISSGGPHEQFF.

The chain is built from TRBV28 and TRBJ1-2; 9 positions match TRBD1. The V gene end was trimmed by 4 bases and the J gene end by 3 bases; junction bases not matched to a gene: 0. Germline V gene data show CDR1 as MDHEN and CDR2 as SYDVKM. The CDR3 is made up of 13 amino acids. For the CDR3, the DNA is TGTGCCAGCAGTTACAGGGGGCACTATGGCTACACCTTC. Its translation is CASSYRGHYGYTF.

The chain recombines TRBV5-1 with TRBJ2-3, with 7 bases aligning to TRBD2. The CDR3 length is 15 residues. Trimming took 0 bases from V and 5 from J; bases not matched to a gene: 6. Per germline, CDR1 SGHRS and CDR2 YFSETQ. The CDR3, as DNA: TGCGCCAGCAGCTTGGGGGCGCGGGAGAGAGATACGCAGTATTTT. Amino acids: CASSLGARERDTQYF.

The chain recombines TRBV7-9 with TRBJ1-4, with D perhaps TRBD1 (6 bases). The CDR3 loop spans 16 amino acids. V was trimmed by 2 bases and J by 0 bases, leaving 10 bases between them. The germline gives CDR1 SEHNR, CDR2 FQNEAQ (reference sequence). CDR3 amino acids: CASSLYRQATNEKLFF. CDR3 bases: TGTGCCAGCAGCTTATACCGACAGGCAACTAATGAAAAACTGTTTTTT.

CDR3 protein: CSASRSGNEQYF. In nucleotides, the CDR3 is TGCAGCGCCTCACGTAGCGGGAACGAGCAGTACTTC. This chain links TRBV29-1 with TRBJ2-7; 8 bases fit TRBD2. This CDR3 comprises 12 residues. With 7 bases clipped from V and 5 bases from J, the junction kept 7 bases outside the gene matches. Per germline, CDR1 SQVTM and CDR2 ANQGSEA.

J is TRBJ1-5 and V is TRBV7-8; tentatively, D is TRBD1 (6 bases). CDR3 length: 14 residues. The V end lost 4 bases, the J end lost 8 bases, and 15 bases lay between the germline ends. The germline gives CDR1 SGHVS, CDR2 FQNEAQ. The CDR3 spells CASSSGDGAKPQHF. DNA of the CDR3: TGTGCCAGCAGCTCAGGGGACGGAGCGAAGCCCCAGCATTTT.

The V call is TRBV28, the J call TRBJ2-5, with 8 nucleotides matching TRBD2. The CDR3 sequence is 16 residues long. Looked up from germline, CDR1 is MDHEN and CDR2 is SYDVKM. J was trimmed by 3 bases and V by 5 bases; bases with no gene match: 11. This CDR3 is CASSPSGLAGKETQYF. The CDR3 DNA follows: TGTGCCAGCAGTCCCTCCGGGCTAGCGGGTAAAGAGACCCAGTACTTC.

The gene calls are TRBV28 and TRBJ2-7; D unresolved. CDR1 and CDR2 from the germline V gene are MDHEN and SYDVKM. The CDR3 length is 10 residues. V was trimmed by 6 bases and J by 4 bases, leaving 4 bases between them. CDR3 DNA sequence: TGTGCCAGCAGCACTTACGAGCAGTACTTC. It encodes CASSTYEQYF.

The V gene is TRBV3-1 (or the pseudogene TRBV3-2), the J gene TRBJ2-3; 7 bases are a match to TRBD2. The ends lost 3 bases at V and 0 bases at J; junction bases unmatched: 6. Germline V gene lookup returns CDR1 LGHDT and CDR2 YNNKEL (reference sequence). CDR3 size: 16 residues. The CDR3 DNA sequence: TGTGCCAGCAGCCACCCTAGCGGAACTAGCACAGATACGCAGTATTTT. Amino acid sequence: CASSHPSGTSTDTQYF.

V and J are TRBV30 and TRBJ2-7; D call uncertain. CDR1 is GTSNPN and CDR2 is SVGIG in the germline V gene (reference sequence). Trimming cost V 3 bases and J 1 base, with 13 bases left between them. The CDR3 runs to 14 residues. The CDR3 spells CAWSRTSGSYEQYF. CDR3 sequence (DNA): TGTGCCTGGAGCCGTACGTCCGGGTCCTACGAGCAGTACTTC.

The gene calls are TRBV6-6 and TRBJ2-4, with 8 bases aligning to TRBD1. V dropped 2 bases and J dropped 5; count of bases not matched to a gene: 5. The CDR3 runs to 15 residues. Looked up from germline, CDR1 is MNHNY and CDR2 is SVGAGI (reference sequence). The CDR3 DNA is TGTGCCAGCAGTTACGCCGGGACAGGTGAAAACATTCAGTACTTC. Translation: CASSYAGTGENIQYF.

This rearrangement joins TRBV7-9 to TRBJ2-5; D gene uncertain. This CDR3 region has 15 residues. Germline V CDR1 and CDR2: SEHNR, FQNEAQ (reference sequence). Deletions cut 3 bases from V and 1 base from J, with 12 bases between. This CDR3 is CASSFLQAFQETQYF. The CDR3 DNA reads TGTGCCAGCAGCTTTCTCCAGGCCTTCCAAGAGACCCAGTACTTC.

V usage is TRBV10-3 and J usage is TRBJ2-1; 7 bases agree with TRBD1. The CDR3 extends over 15 amino acids. V lost 4 bases and J lost 5; bases outside the gene matches: 8. CDR1 and CDR2 from the germline V gene are ENHRY and SYGVKD. CDR3 DNA sequence: TGTGCCATCAGTGGACAGGGAAAGGGGGACAATGAGCAGTTCTTC. It translates to CAISGQGKGDNEQFF.

The V gene is TRBV6-6, the J gene TRBJ2-3; 9 bases map to TRBD1. V lost 4 bases and J lost 2; bases outside the gene matches: 4. Germline CDR1 reads MNHNY; CDR2 reads SVGAGI (reference sequence). This CDR3 spans 15 amino acids. CDR3 loop: CASSWGQGPTDTQYF. In DNA, the CDR3 is TGTGCCAGCAGTTGGGGACAGGGACCCACAGATACGCAGTATTTT.

V gene TRBV5-4 combines with J gene TRBJ2-1; 7 nucleotides line up with TRBD2. Germline trimming cut 0 bases from V and 3 bases from J; bases unmatched to any gene: 0. The CDR3 extends over 14 amino acids. The germline V gene has CDR1 SGHNT and CDR2 YYREEE (reference sequence). The CDR3 region is CASSLGTSYNEQFF. Here the CDR3 DNA reads TGTGCCAGCAGCTTGGGGACTAGCTACAATGAGCAGTTCTTC.

Written as DNA, the CDR3 is TGTGCCAGCAGATTTAGCGGTATCTCCTACAATGAGCAGTTCTTC. It encodes CASRFSGISYNEQFF. The J gene is TRBJ2-1, the V gene TRBV2; possibly TRBD2 for D (6 bases). Trimming removed 6 bases at V and 0 bases at J, with 12 bases between. CDR1 is SNHLY and CDR2 is FYNNEI in the germline V gene. The CDR3 consists of 15 residues.

The chain couples TRBV19 to TRBJ2-1, with TRBD2 matching over 10 bases. The trim removed 5 bases at V and 7 bases at J, leaving 14 bases unmatched. Germline V gene lookup returns CDR1 LNHDA and CDR2 SQIVND (reference sequence). The CDR3 has 17 amino acids. CDR3 region: CASSAVWSSGGRNEQFF. Here the CDR3 DNA reads TGTGCCAGTAGTGCGGTCTGGTCTAGCGGGGGCCGGAATGAGCAGTTCTTC.

The chain couples TRBV9 to TRBJ2-3, with D hard to call. V gave up 3 bases and J gave up 0 bases, with 8 bases separating them. This CDR3 region has 14 residues. The germline gives CDR1 SGDLS, CDR2 YYNGEE. DNA for the CDR3: TGTGCCAGCAGCGGGCTGCAGAGCACAGATACGCAGTATTTT. Translating it yields CASSGLQSTDTQYF.

This rearrangement joins TRBV7-9 to TRBJ1-1, with 7 bases matching TRBD1. Germline V gene lookup returns CDR1 SEHNR and CDR2 FQNEAQ (reference sequence). The CDR3 runs to 14 residues. V gave up 2 bases and J gave up 2 bases; unmatched junction bases: 2. The CDR3 is CASSLIGGNTEAFF. In DNA, the CDR3 is TGTGCCAGCAGCTTAATAGGGGGCAACACTGAAGCTTTCTTT.

V is TRBV12-3 or TRBV12-4 and J is TRBJ2-7; 7 bases map to TRBD2. With 4 bases clipped from V and 3 bases from J, the junction kept 0 bases outside the gene matches. The CDR3 has 12 amino acids. The CDR3 region has the DNA TGTGCCAGCAGTTGGGGGGGCTACGAGCAGTACTTC. The encoded protein is CASSWGGYEQYF.

This rearrangement joins TRBV19 to TRBJ1-2; no clear D. CDR3 length: 11 residues. Deletions cut 6 bases from V and 11 bases from J, with 13 bases between. The germline CDR1 and CDR2 sequences are LNHDA and SQIVND (reference sequence). CDR3 coding DNA: TGTGCCAGTAGACAGACGGGGTGGTACACCTTC. It encodes CASRQTGWYTF.

The chain couples TRBV28 to TRBJ2-7; 8 bases map to TRBD1. Germline CDR1 and CDR2: MDHEN and SYDVKM. With 4 bases clipped from V and 3 bases from J, the junction kept 5 bases outside the gene matches. The CDR3 is 14 amino acids. CDR3 coding DNA: TGTGCCAGCAGTTCAGGGGGCGAAGACTACGAGCAGTACTTC. It yields the protein CASSSGGEDYEQYF.